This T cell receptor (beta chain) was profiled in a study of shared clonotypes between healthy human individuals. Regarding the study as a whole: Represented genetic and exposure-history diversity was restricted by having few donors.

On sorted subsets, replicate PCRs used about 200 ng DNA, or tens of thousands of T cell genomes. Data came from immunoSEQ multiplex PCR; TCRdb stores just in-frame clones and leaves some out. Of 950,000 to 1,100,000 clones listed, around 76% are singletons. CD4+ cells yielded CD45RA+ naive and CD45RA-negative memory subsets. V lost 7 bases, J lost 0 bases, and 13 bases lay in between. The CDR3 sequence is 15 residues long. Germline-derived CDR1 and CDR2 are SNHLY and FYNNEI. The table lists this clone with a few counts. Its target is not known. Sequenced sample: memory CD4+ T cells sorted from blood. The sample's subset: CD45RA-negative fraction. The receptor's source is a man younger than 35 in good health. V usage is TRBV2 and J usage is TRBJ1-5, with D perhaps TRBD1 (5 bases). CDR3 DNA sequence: TGTGCCAGCAATCGAGACAGTTATAGCAATCAGCCCCAGCATTTT. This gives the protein CASNRDSYSNQPQHF.